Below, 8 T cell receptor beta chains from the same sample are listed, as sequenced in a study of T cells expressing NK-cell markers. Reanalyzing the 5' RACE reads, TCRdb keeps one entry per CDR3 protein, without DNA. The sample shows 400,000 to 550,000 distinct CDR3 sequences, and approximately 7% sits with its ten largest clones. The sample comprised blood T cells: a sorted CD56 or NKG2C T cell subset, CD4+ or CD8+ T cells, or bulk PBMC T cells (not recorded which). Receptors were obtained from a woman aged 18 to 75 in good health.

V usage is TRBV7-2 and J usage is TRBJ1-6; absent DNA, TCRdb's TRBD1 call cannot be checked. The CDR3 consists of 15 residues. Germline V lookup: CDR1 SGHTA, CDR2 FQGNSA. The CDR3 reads CASSLRTVIDSPLHF.

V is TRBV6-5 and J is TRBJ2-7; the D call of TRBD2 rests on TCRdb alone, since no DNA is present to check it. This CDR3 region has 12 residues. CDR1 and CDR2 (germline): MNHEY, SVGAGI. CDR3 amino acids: CASRRANYEQYF.

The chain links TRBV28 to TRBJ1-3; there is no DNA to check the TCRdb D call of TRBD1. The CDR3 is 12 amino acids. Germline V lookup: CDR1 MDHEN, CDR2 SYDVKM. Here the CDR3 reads CAAVTGRNTIYF.

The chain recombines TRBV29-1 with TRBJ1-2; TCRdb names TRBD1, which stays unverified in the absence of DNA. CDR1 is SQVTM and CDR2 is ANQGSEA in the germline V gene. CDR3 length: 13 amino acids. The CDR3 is CSDRDRGFRGYTF.

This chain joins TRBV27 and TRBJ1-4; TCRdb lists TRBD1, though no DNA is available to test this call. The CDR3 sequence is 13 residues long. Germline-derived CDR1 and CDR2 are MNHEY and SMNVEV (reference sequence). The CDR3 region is CASSLRQNEKLFF.

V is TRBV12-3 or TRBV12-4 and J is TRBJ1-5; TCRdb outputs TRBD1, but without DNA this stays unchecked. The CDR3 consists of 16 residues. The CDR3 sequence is CASSLGRGQSSQPQHF.

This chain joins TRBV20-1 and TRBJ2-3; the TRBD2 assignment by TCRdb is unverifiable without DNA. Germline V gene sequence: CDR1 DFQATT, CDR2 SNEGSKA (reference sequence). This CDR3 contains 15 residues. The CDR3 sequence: CSASLPAGRTDTQYF.

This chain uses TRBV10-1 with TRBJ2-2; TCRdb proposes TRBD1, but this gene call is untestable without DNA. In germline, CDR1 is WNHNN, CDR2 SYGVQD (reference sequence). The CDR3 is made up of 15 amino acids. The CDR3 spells CASSDGGGRDGELFF.